This entry lists 9 T cell receptor beta chains sequenced from one sample in a study of blood T cells in healthy people across ages. Primers used in a second PCR of roughly 7 to 11 cycles were a sample-barcoded 5' primer and a J-beta primer mix. TCRdb itself ran the 5' RACE reads through MiXCR, one entry per CDR3 protein. The sample holds about 800,000 distinct CDR3 sequences, roughly 25% seen once. The data also belong to a second study, concerning T cells of mothers and their children.

The material sequenced was blood. These receptors were obtained from a boy between 5 and 17 years old in good health.

The table lists this clonotype with a few counts. The chain employs TRBV29-1 and TRBJ2-5; D could derive from TRBD1 or TRBD2 (7 bases each). The CDR3 loop spans 14 amino acids. V dropped 3 bases and J dropped 5 bases, with 16 bases sitting between them. Germline V CDR1 and CDR2: SQVTM, ANQGSEA. The CDR3 is CSVDPEGGGETQYF. The DNA of the CDR3 is TGCAGCGTTGACCCGGAGGGAGGGGGCGAGACCCAGTACTTC.

Turning to this clonotype: Its ends do not fully match the called genes, so a read error is possible. This chain joins TRBV11-2 and TRBJ1-3, with D hard to call. The CDR3 is made up of 17 amino acids. Germline lookup yields CDR1 SGHAT and CDR2 FQNNGV. CDR3 loop: CACSLLGAGSSGNTIYF. The DNA of the CDR3 is TGTGCCTGCAGCTTATTGGGAGCGGGGAGCTCTGGAAACACCATATATTTT.

This chain uses TRBV28 with TRBJ1-4; possibly TRBD1 for D (6 bases). V was shortened by 5 bases and J by 8 bases, with 12 bases between the two germline ends. Germline loops: CDR1 MDHEN, CDR2 SYDVKM. The length of the CDR3 is 13 residues. CDR3 sequence: CASSGGATEKLFF. The DNA for the CDR3 is TGTGCCAGCAGTGGGGGCGCTACAGAAAAACTGTTTTTT.

The chain links TRBV3-1 to TRBJ2-3; TRBD2 matches 13 bases. From germline, CDR1 is LGHDT and CDR2 YNNKEL (reference sequence). The CDR3 has 17 amino acids. J gave up 2 bases and V 3 bases, and 5 bases lay outside the gene matches. This CDR3 is CASSHLTSGRATDTQYF. The CDR3 coding sequence is TGTGCCAGCAGCCATCTCACTAGCGGGAGGGCCACAGATACGCAGTATTTT.

This clonotype was observed a single time. The CDR3: CASSQSGLSTDTQYF. In DNA, the CDR3 is TGTGCCAGCAGCCAAAGTGGACTCAGCACAGATACGCAGTATTTT. V is TRBV3-1 and J is TRBJ2-3; D might be TRBD2 (5 bases). This CDR3 has 15 residues. Germline V lookup: CDR1 LGHDT, CDR2 YNNKEL (reference sequence). V lost 2 bases and J 0 bases, leaving 9 bases between the germline ends.

This clonotype was seen only a few times. The CDR3 coding sequence is TGTGCCAGCAGCTTGAGGGGCGGAGACGAGCAGTACTTC. Protein: CASSLRGGDEQYF. The V call is TRBV7-6, the J call TRBJ2-7; D may match TRBD1 or TRBD2 (5 bases each). The germline V gene encodes CDR1 SGHVS and CDR2 FNYEAQ. The CDR3 totals 13 residues. With 3 bases removed from V and 5 bases from J, the gap between germline ends came to 11 bases.

There are a few counts of this clonotype. The J gene is TRBJ2-4, the V gene TRBV4-3; maybe TRBD1 (6 bases). Germline loops: CDR1 LGHNA, CDR2 YSLEER. With 0 bases removed from V and 7 bases from J, the gap between germline ends came to 7 bases. The CDR3 covers 13 residues. CDR3 residues: CASSQDDRNIQYF. In nucleotides, the CDR3 is TGCGCCAGCAGCCAAGATGACAGGAACATTCAGTACTTC.

As concerns this clonotype: A much larger clone lies one base from this, so it may be a read error. The rearrangement joins TRBV2 to TRBJ2-6, with D hard to call. The germline CDR1 and CDR2 sequences are SNHLY and FYNNEI. The CDR3 extends over 14 amino acids. The V end was cut by 6 bases, the J end by 0 bases, with 6 bases between. CDR3 protein: CASRLSSGANVLTF. In DNA, the CDR3 is TGTGCCAGCAGATTAAGCTCTGGGGCCAACGTCCTGACTTTC.

This rearrangement joins TRBV28 to TRBJ2-2; 7 bases fit TRBD1. The CDR3 covers 15 residues. Germline CDR1 MDHEN, CDR2 SYDVKM. V lost 7 bases and J lost 2; bases outside the gene matches: 7. DNA of the CDR3: TGTGCCAGCACCTACCGGGACAGAAACACCGGGGAGCTGTTTTTT. Translated, it gives CASTYRDRNTGELFF.